Listed here are 27 T cell receptor beta chains from one sample, sequenced in a study of beta chain features in type 1 diabetes. Every bit of the isolated RNA underwent reverse transcription, so sequencing read expressed TCRB transcripts. Profiled with immunoSEQ multiplex PCR; TCRdb holds only in-frame clones, not every one. The sample gives about 230,000 clones, around 10% of which show up once; under 0.035% is in the top ten. Specimen: naive CD4+ T cells from blood. Source of these receptors: a woman aged 18-30 years in good health.

The chain recombines TRBV7-3 with TRBJ1-1; 7 nucleotides match TRBD1. Germline CDR1 and CDR2: SGHTA and FQGTGA. The CDR3 is made up of 14 amino acids. Unmatched junction bases numbered 9, after V lost 6 bases and J lost 5 bases. The CDR3 protein is CASRADRSSTEAFF. The CDR3 DNA is TGTGCCAGCAGGGCGGACAGGAGTTCAACTGAAGCTTTCTTT.

There are a few counts of this clone. This chain links TRBV5-1 with TRBJ2-1, with TRBD2 identical over 10 bases. The CDR3 runs 16 residues. Trimming took 4 bases from V and 7 from J; bases not matched to a gene: 11. In germline, CDR1 is SGHRS, CDR2 YFSETQ. CDR3 nucleotide sequence: TGCGCCAGCAGCGTAGGAGCGGGAGGGCCAGGTAATGAGCAGTTCTTC. It is translated as CASSVGAGGPGNEQFF.

The sample holds a few counts of this clone. This sequence joins TRBV15 and TRBJ2-1, with a possible D match to TRBD2 (5 bases). The germline V gene has CDR1 LNHNV and CDR2 YYDKDF (reference sequence). This CDR3 contains 16 residues. V lost 5 bases to trimming and J lost 3 bases, with 17 bases between them. The CDR3 DNA sequence: TGTGCCACCAGCGACACTGGGAGTCGGTTCTACAATGAGCAGTTCTTC. This sequence encodes CATSDTGSRFYNEQFF.

This clone was seen a few times. In the same sample, other DNA sequences code for this CDR3. The V gene is TRBV5-1, the J gene TRBJ2-1; TRBD2 aligns across 11 bases. The V and J ends lost 2 bases and 4 bases, in that order; junction bases with no gene match: 2. This CDR3 spans 15 amino acids. CDR1 is SGHRS and CDR2 is YFSETQ in the germline V gene. The CDR3, as DNA: TGCGCCAGCAGCTTAACTAGCGGGAGATACAATGAGCAGTTCTTC. Protein sequence: CASSLTSGRYNEQFF.

This clone has only a few counts. The V and J genes are TRBV6-1 and TRBJ2-5; D may be TRBD1 (6 bases). Germline V gene lookup returns CDR1 MNHNS and CDR2 SASEGT. The CDR3 length is 16 residues. The V and J ends lost 3 bases and 4 bases respectively, with 18 bases between them. The CDR3 nucleotides are TGTGCCAGCAGTGACAGGGGCGACAGCCTTGGAGAGACCCAGTACTTC. Amino acid sequence: CASSDRGDSLGETQYF.

This clone occurred a few times. V gene TRBV28 combines with J gene TRBJ2-6; 7 nucleotides agree with TRBD1. Germline V lookup: CDR1 MDHEN, CDR2 SYDVKM. Trimming took 1 base from V and 2 from J; bases not matched to a gene: 5. The CDR3 has 17 residues. The DNA for the CDR3 is TGTGCCAGCAGTTTATCTACAGGGACAGCTGGGGCCAACGTCCTGACTTTC. This encodes CASSLSTGTAGANVLTF.

The chain joins TRBV4-1 to TRBJ2-4; 11 nucleotides agree with TRBD2. After removal of 6 bases from V and 0 bases from J, the junction contained 7 bases not matched to a gene. CDR1 MGHRA and CDR2 YSYEKL come from the germline V gene. The CDR3 contains 17 residues. The CDR3 DNA follows: TGCGCCAGCAGGCCCGCCCTAGCGGGAGGAGCCAAAAACATTCAGTACTTC. As protein: CASRPALAGGAKNIQYF.

This clone turned up a few times. V and J are TRBV30 and TRBJ1-3; D is perhaps TRBD1 (6 bases). Deletions cut 5 bases from V and 3 bases from J, with 11 bases between. Germline assignment: CDR1 GTSNPN and CDR2 SVGIG (reference sequence). The CDR3 length is 13 residues. DNA for the CDR3: TGTGCCTGGGGACAGCCTGGTGGAAACACCATATATTTT. It yields the protein CAWGQPGGNTIYF.

This clone showed up just once. V and J are TRBV19 and TRBJ1-2; 9 bases align to TRBD1. V was pared by 5 bases and J by 2 bases, with 3 bases of the junction left unmatched. The germline V gene encodes CDR1 LNHDA and CDR2 SQIVND (reference sequence). This CDR3 region has 14 residues. CDR3 in DNA: TGTGCCAGTAGTTGGGACAGGGCGAACTATGGCTACACCTTC. This encodes CASSWDRANYGYTF.

The sample holds a few counts of this clone. V gene TRBV7-9 combines with J gene TRBJ2-2, with 9 bases lining up with TRBD1. The junction had 12 bases not matched to a gene; V was cut back by 6 bases and J by 7 bases. The V gene's germline CDR1 is SEHNR and CDR2 FQNEAQ (reference sequence). This CDR3 has 16 amino acids. CDR3 DNA: TGTGCCAGCAGACAACCCGGGACAGGGACGATCGGGGAGCTGTTTTTT. Translating gives CASRQPGTGTIGELFF.

The V gene is TRBV27, the J gene TRBJ1-1, with D possibly TRBD1 on 5 matching bases. The CDR3 runs to 15 residues. The germline V gene has CDR1 MNHEY and CDR2 SMNVEV (reference sequence). Trimming took off 2 bases at V and 1 base at J, with 11 bases between the two ends. The CDR3 spells CASSLGLQGNTEAFF. The DNA of the CDR3 is TGTGCCAGCAGTTTAGGTCTGCAGGGGAACACTGAAGCTTTCTTT.

This clone was seen at least ten times. The chain has TRBV15 and TRBJ2-3, with D possibly being TRBD2 (6 bases). This CDR3 contains 16 residues. V was shortened by 3 bases and J by 2 bases, with 15 bases between the two germline ends. Germline V gene sequence: CDR1 LNHNV, CDR2 YYDKDF (reference sequence). CDR3 bases: TGTGCCACCAGCAGGTCGATATTAGCGGACACAGATACGCAGTATTTT. Amino acid sequence: CATSRSILADTDTQYF.

This clone showed up many times. J is TRBJ2-7 and V is TRBV7-9; the D gene is possibly TRBD2 (7 bases). The CDR3 is made up of 15 amino acids. Trimming stripped 5 bases from V and 3 bases from J, with 17 bases between. Germline CDR1 SEHNR, CDR2 FQNEAQ (reference sequence). CDR3 sequence: CASSPLRGGGYEQYF. The CDR3 DNA sequence: TGTGCCAGCAGCCCACTGCGGGGAGGGGGCTACGAGCAGTACTTC. The full variable domain, its missing parts supplied by reference TRBV7-9 and TRBJ2-7, is DTGVSQNPRHKITKRGQNVTFRCDPISEHNRLYWYRQTLGQGPEFLTYFQNEAQLEKSRLLSDRFSAERPKGSFSTLEIQRTEQGDSAMYLCASSPLRGGGYEQYFGPGTRLTVT.

The V call is TRBV18, the J call TRBJ1-5; 8 bases map to TRBD1. The germline V gene encodes CDR1 KGHSH and CDR2 LQKENI. The CDR3 loop spans 15 amino acids. V lost 4 bases and J lost 5; bases outside the gene matches: 7. The CDR3 spells CASSLGQGLDQPQHF. The CDR3 DNA reads TGTGCCAGCTCACTTGGACAGGGCTTGGATCAGCCCCAGCATTTT.

The chain is built from TRBV11-2 and TRBJ1-1; TRBD1 agrees at 7 bases. The CDR3 runs to 15 residues. The junction had 7 bases not matched to a gene; V was cut back by 3 bases and J by 3 bases. Germline values: CDR1 SGHAT, CDR2 FQNNGV. CDR3 bases: TGTGCCAGCAGCTTTGACAGGGTGGGGGACACTGAAGCTTTCTTT. It specifies CASSFDRVGDTEAFF.

This chain connects TRBV19 to TRBJ2-5; 8 nucleotides line up with TRBD1. This CDR3 contains 15 residues. Trimming took 4 bases from V and 2 from J; bases not matched to a gene: 6. Germline lookup yields CDR1 LNHDA and CDR2 SQIVND (reference sequence). This chain's CDR3 is CASSTGQGLQETQYF. The CDR3 coding sequence is TGTGCCAGTAGTACCGGACAGGGTTTACAAGAGACCCAGTACTTC.

This chain connects TRBV5-1 to TRBJ1-1; D ambiguous. This CDR3 is 15 amino acids long. Germline loops: CDR1 SGHRS, CDR2 YFSETQ. Trimming cost V 4 bases and J 7 bases, with 20 bases left between them. The CDR3 DNA sequence: TGCGCCAGCAGCCCCAGGCCGAGGGTTCGAGGTGAAGCTTTCTTT. Translated: CASSPRPRVRGEAFF.

In DNA, the CDR3 is TGTGCCAGCTCACCATGGGGACGAGACAGGGCTTCCGAGCAGTACTTC. Translated, it gives CASSPWGRDRASEQYF. The V and J genes are TRBV18 and TRBJ2-7; TRBD1 matches at 7 bases. V was pared by 2 bases and J by 6 bases, with 13 bases of the junction left unmatched. Germline V gene sequence: CDR1 KGHSH, CDR2 LQKENI. This CDR3 is 16 amino acids long.

This clone was picked up a small number of times. V and J are TRBV6-1 and TRBJ2-1, with a tentative D call TRBD1 (5 bases). The CDR3 extends over 15 amino acids. Germline loops: CDR1 MNHNS, CDR2 SASEGT. Trimming pared 7 bases from V and 0 bases from J, leaving 13 bases between. CDR3 protein: CASIGVYGSYNEQFF. In DNA, the CDR3 is TGTGCCAGCATAGGGGTATACGGCTCCTACAATGAGCAGTTCTTC.

The chain recombines TRBV5-1 with TRBJ2-7; TRBD1 matches 8 bases. The CDR3 runs 15 residues. Germline loops: CDR1 SGHRS, CDR2 YFSETQ. With V trimmed by 4 bases and J by 4 bases, 10 bases remained unmatched. The CDR3 DNA reads TGCGCCAGCAGCCCTCAGGGGGCAGCGATATACGAGCAGTACTTC. Encoded protein: CASSPQGAAIYEQYF.

This chain joins TRBV4-1 and TRBJ1-4; D is unresolved. Germline V CDR1 and CDR2: MGHRA, YSYEKL. The CDR3 is made up of 16 amino acids. V gave up 1 base and J gave up 0 bases, with 9 bases separating them. The CDR3 bases are TGCGCCAGCAGCCAAGGGCCGTTCGCAACTAATGAAAAACTGTTTTTT. This codes for CASSQGPFATNEKLFF.

The gene calls are TRBV20-1 and TRBJ2-1; D not resolved. This CDR3 is 11 amino acids long. Germline CDR1 reads DFQATT; CDR2 reads SNEGSKA (reference sequence). V was cut by 5 bases and J by 5 bases, with 7 bases left in between. CDR3 sequence (DNA): TGCAGTGCTTACGCGAACAATGAGCAGTTCTTC. It encodes CSAYANNEQFF.

This chain uses TRBV5-4 with TRBJ1-1, with D hard to call. V dropped 1 base and J dropped 6 bases, with 13 bases sitting between them. This CDR3 is 14 amino acids long. The germline CDR1 and CDR2 sequences are SGHNT and YYREEE (reference sequence). CDR3 sequence reads: CASSLRSEGSEAFF. In nucleotides, the CDR3 is TGTGCCAGCAGCTTGCGGAGTGAGGGATCTGAAGCTTTCTTT.

This clone was seen more than once but under ten times. The chain has TRBV29-1 and TRBJ2-1, with D maybe TRBD1 (5 bases). Trimming stripped 3 bases from V and 3 bases from J, with 6 bases between. Germline CDR1 is SQVTM and CDR2 is ANQGSEA. The CDR3 extends over 12 amino acids. The CDR3 DNA reads TGCAGCGTTGACAGGGTCTACAATGAGCAGTTCTTC. Protein: CSVDRVYNEQFF.

The sample holds a few counts of this clone. The chain is built from TRBV19 and TRBJ2-7; TRBD2 aligns across 8 bases. V lost 6 bases to trimming and J lost 0 bases; unmatched junction nucleotides: 10. The CDR3 loop spans 16 amino acids. Germline values: CDR1 LNHDA, CDR2 SQIVND (reference sequence). The chain's CDR3 is CASSYDSGISSYEQYF. The CDR3 coding sequence is TGTGCCAGTAGCTATGATAGCGGGATTAGCTCCTACGAGCAGTACTTC. The full variable domain, its missing parts supplied by reference TRBV19 and TRBJ2-7, is DGGITQSPKYLFRKEGQNVTLSCEQNLNHDAMYWYRQDPGQGLRLIYYSQIVNDFQKGDIAEGYSVSREKKESFPLTVTSAQKNPTAFYLCASSYDSGISSYEQYFGPGTRLTVT.

This rearrangement joins TRBV13 to TRBJ2-7, with TRBD2 matching 9 bases. CDR1 is PRHDT, CDR2 FYEKMQ, per germline (reference sequence). With V trimmed by 4 bases and J by 6 bases, 10 bases remained unmatched. This CDR3 comprises 15 residues. The DNA for the CDR3 is TGTGCCAGCAGCTCCCCCGAGGGTAGCGGGGGCGAGCAGTACTTC. This encodes CASSSPEGSGGEQYF.

The rearrangement joins TRBV12-5 to TRBJ1-5; unclear D gene. CDR1 is LGHNT, CDR2 FRNRAP, per germline. The CDR3 length is 14 residues. The V end lost 6 bases, the J end lost 5 bases, and 14 bases lay between the germline ends. In DNA, the CDR3 is TGTGCTAGTGGCCCAGGAACAGAATATCAGCCCCAGCATTTT. Translating it yields CASGPGTEYQPQHF.